The 11 T cell receptor beta chains given below trace back to one sample, sequenced in a study of CD8+ T cells in alopecia areata (dated by TCRdb to the late 2010s). The library was generated by the immunoSEQ multiplex PCR assay. To provide template for TCR sequencing, every sample had RNA extracted and reverse transcribed into cDNA. This immuneACCESS table, as held by TCRdb, lists in-frame sequences with V and J called but not all clones. Of the missing ones, under half trace to an unresolved V gene in checked studies; the others have no known cause. This sample holds more than 75,000 clones; 41% were observed only once. The ten most abundant clones make up 1% to 1.5% of the sample. Sample: CD4+ T cells sorted from blood. These receptor sequences come from a human donor with alopecia areata.

This clone showed up just a few times. The chain combines TRBV28 with TRBJ2-5; the D gene could be TRBD1 or TRBD2 (5 bases each). This CDR3 is 15 amino acids long. Germline CDR1 and CDR2: MDHEN and SYDVKM. V was cut by 4 bases and J by 5 bases, with 17 bases left in between. The CDR3 nucleotides read TGTGCCAGCAGTTCCCCCTCCGGGACGGATGAGACCCAGTACTTC. This codes for CASSSPSGTDETQYF.

V gene TRBV23-1 combines with J gene TRBJ2-7, with D possibly TRBD2 on 5 matching bases. TRBV23-1 is recorded as an ORF, its role being uncertain. Trimming took 4 bases from V and 2 from J, leaving 9 bases between them. There are 13 residues in the CDR3. CDR3 region: CASSPPGAYEQYF. The CDR3 DNA is TGCGCCAGCAGTCCCCCCGGGGCCTACGAGCAGTACTTC.

The chain combines TRBV29-1 with TRBJ2-7; the D is unclear. The V and J ends lost 4 bases and 7 bases respectively, with 11 bases between them. This CDR3 is built from 11 residues. Germline CDR1 is SQVTM and CDR2 is ANQGSEA. For the CDR3, the DNA is TGCAGCGTTGGAGGAATTGGGGAGCAGTACTTC. Protein product: CSVGGIGEQYF.

CDR3 nucleotide sequence: TGTGCCAGCAGCTCCTCCTTTGGGGCGGGATGGGCTGAGCAGTACTTC. It yields the protein CASSSSFGAGWAEQYF. V is TRBV7-2 and J is TRBJ2-7; possible D gene TRBD2, 6 bases. Germline CDR1 SGHTA, CDR2 FQGNSA. The CDR3 covers 16 residues. V lost 4 bases and J 7 bases, leaving 23 bases between the germline ends.

The rearrangement uses TRBV5-1 and TRBJ1-2; D gene ambiguous. Germline V lookup: CDR1 SGHRS, CDR2 YFSETQ. V gave up 0 bases and J gave up 7 bases, with 13 bases separating them. The CDR3 has 14 amino acids. The CDR3 here is CASSLGAVLSGYTF. DNA of the CDR3: TGCGCCAGCAGCTTGGGAGCGGTATTGAGTGGCTACACCTTC. Based on the CDR3 plus reference TRBV5-1 and TRBJ1-2, the full variable domain is KAGVTQTPRYLIKTRGQQVTLSCSPISGHRSVSWYQQTPGQGLQFLFEYFSETQRNKGNFPGRFSGRQFSNSRSEMNVSTLELGDSALYLCASSLGAVLSGYTFGSGTRLTVV.

The chain has TRBV7-9 and TRBJ1-1; D is undetermined. This CDR3 has 13 amino acids. V was trimmed by 1 base and J by 3 bases, leaving 6 bases between them. Per the germline V gene, CDR1 is SEHNR and CDR2 is FQNEAQ (reference sequence). In nucleotides, the CDR3 is TGTGCCAGCAGCTTAGAGGCCGACACTGAAGCTTTCTTT. This sequence encodes CASSLEADTEAFF.

This clone came up a few times. The chain recombines TRBV7-8 with TRBJ2-1; D is ambiguous. The CDR3 has 17 residues. The ends were cut back, 5 bases at V and 0 bases at J, with 17 bases in the middle. Germline-derived CDR1 and CDR2 are SGHVS and FQNEAQ. In nucleotides, the CDR3 is TGTGCCAGCAGCCCCCCCCGAGGAAGGAGCTCCTACAATGAGCAGTTCTTC. It codes for CASSPPRGRSSYNEQFF. Using reference TRBV7-8 and TRBJ2-1 for the parts outside the CDR3, the full variable domain is GAGVSQSPRYKVAKRGQDVALRCDPISGHVSLFWYQQALGQGPEFLTYFQNEAQLDKSGLPSDRFFAERPEGSVSTLKIQRTQQEDSAVYLCASSPPRGRSSYNEQFFGPGTRLTVL.

This clone was seen a few times. J is TRBJ2-3 and V is TRBV29-1, with TRBD1 matching 7 bases. The V gene end was trimmed by 4 bases and the J gene end by 0 bases; junction bases not matched to a gene: 7. The CDR3 has 15 amino acids. Germline lookup yields CDR1 SQVTM and CDR2 ANQGSEA. CDR3 in DNA: TGCAGCGTTGGAACCCCGGGACAGAGCACAGATACGCAGTATTTT. Encoded protein: CSVGTPGQSTDTQYF.

The chain employs TRBV14 and TRBJ2-7; TRBD1 matches 8 bases. The germline gives CDR1 SGHDN, CDR2 FVKESK. This CDR3 region has 11 residues. Trimming removed 9 bases from V and 5 bases from J; junction bases left unmatched: 3. The CDR3 sequence is CASEQGDEQYF. The DNA of the CDR3 is TGTGCCAGTGAACAGGGGGACGAGCAGTACTTC.

V usage is TRBV2 and J usage is TRBJ2-1; D may be TRBD2 (5 bases). The germline V gene encodes CDR1 SNHLY and CDR2 FYNNEI. This CDR3 comprises 19 residues. V lost 6 bases and J lost 2, with 26 bases in between. CDR3 region: CASRDILGLPLTAYNEQFF. The CDR3 DNA is TGTGCCAGCAGGGATATTCTAGGACTTCCCCTCACTGCCTACAATGAGCAGTTCTTC.

A few counts support this clone. J is TRBJ1-1 and V is TRBV30, with 7 nucleotides matching TRBD1. With 8 bases clipped from V and 0 bases from J, the junction kept 9 bases outside the gene matches. Germline CDR1 and CDR2: GTSNPN and SVGIG (reference sequence). The CDR3 has 14 amino acids. CDR3: CAGSQGIMNTEAFF. CDR3 sequence (DNA): TGTGCCGGTTCACAGGGGATCATGAACACTGAAGCTTTCTTT.